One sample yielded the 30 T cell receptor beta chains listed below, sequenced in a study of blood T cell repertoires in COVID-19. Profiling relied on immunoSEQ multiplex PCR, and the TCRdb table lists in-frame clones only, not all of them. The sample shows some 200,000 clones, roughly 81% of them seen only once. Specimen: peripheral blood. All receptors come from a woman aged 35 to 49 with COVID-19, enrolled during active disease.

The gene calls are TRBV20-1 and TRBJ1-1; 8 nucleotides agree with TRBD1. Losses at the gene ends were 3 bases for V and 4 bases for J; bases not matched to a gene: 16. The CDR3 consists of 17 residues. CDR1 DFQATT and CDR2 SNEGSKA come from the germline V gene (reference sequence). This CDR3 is CSASPPGQGGQSTEAFF. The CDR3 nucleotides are TGCAGTGCTAGTCCGCCTGGACAGGGTGGTCAGAGCACTGAAGCTTTCTTT.

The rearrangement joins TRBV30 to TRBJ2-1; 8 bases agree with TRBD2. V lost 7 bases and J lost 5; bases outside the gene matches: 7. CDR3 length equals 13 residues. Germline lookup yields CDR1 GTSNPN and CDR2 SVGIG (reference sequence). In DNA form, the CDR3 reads TGTGCCTCTAGGACTAGCTTCAACAATGAGCAGTTCTTC. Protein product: CASRTSFNNEQFF.

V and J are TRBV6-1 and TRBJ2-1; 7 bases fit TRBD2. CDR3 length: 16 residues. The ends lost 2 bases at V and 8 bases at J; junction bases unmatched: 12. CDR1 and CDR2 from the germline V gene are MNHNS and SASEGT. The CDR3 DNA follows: TGTGCCAGCAGTGAATCCGGACTAGTAGTCTTCGATGAGCAGTTCTTC. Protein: CASSESGLVVFDEQFF.

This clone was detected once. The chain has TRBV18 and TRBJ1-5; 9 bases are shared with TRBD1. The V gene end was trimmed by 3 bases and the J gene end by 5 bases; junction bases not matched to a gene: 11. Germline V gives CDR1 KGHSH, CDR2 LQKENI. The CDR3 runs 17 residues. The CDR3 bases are TGTGCCAGCTCACCGTTCCTGACAGGGGGAACTTATCAGCCCCAGCATTTT. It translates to CASSPFLTGGTYQPQHF. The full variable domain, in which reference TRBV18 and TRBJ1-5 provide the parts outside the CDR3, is NAGVMQNPRHLVRRRGQEARLRCSPMKGHSHVYWYRQLPEEGLKFMVYLQKENIIDESGMPKERFSAEFPKEGPSILRIQQVVRGDSAAYFCASSPFLTGGTYQPQHFGDGTRLSIL.

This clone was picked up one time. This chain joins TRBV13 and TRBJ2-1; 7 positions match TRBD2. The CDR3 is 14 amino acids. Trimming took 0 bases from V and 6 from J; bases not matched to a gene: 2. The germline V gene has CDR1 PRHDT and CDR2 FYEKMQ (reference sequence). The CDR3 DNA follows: TGTGCCAGCAGCTTAGGGAGACTAGCCAATGAGCAGTTCTTC. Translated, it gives CASSLGRLANEQFF.

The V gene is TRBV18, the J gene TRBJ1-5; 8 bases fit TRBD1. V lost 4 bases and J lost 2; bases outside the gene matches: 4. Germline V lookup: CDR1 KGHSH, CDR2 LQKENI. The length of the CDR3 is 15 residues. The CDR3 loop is CASSRSGQGNQPQHF. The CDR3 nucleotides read TGTGCCAGCTCACGTTCGGGACAGGGCAATCAGCCCCAGCATTTT. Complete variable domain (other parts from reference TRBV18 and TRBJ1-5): NAGVMQNPRHLVRRRGQEARLRCSPMKGHSHVYWYRQLPEEGLKFMVYLQKENIIDESGMPKERFSAEFPKEGPSILRIQQVVRGDSAAYFCASSRSGQGNQPQHFGDGTRLSIL.

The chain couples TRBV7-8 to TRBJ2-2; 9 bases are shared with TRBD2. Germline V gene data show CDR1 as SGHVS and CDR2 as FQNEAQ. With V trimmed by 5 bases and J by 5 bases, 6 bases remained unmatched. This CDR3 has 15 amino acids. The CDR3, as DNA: TGTGCCAGCAGCCTGGAAGCGGGAGGTACCGGGGAGCTGTTTTTT. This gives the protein CASSLEAGGTGELFF. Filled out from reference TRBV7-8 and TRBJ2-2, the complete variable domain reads GAGVSQSPRYKVAKRGQDVALRCDPISGHVSLFWYQQALGQGPEFLTYFQNEAQLDKSGLPSDRFFAERPEGSVSTLKIQRTQQEDSAVYLCASSLEAGGTGELFFGEGSRLTVL.

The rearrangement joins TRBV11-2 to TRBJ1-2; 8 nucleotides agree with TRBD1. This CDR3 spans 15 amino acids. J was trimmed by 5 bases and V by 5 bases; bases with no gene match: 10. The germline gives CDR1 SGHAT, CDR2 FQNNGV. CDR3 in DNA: TGTGCCAGCAGCAAAACAGGGGGAACCGCATATGGCTACACCTTC. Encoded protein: CASSKTGGTAYGYTF.

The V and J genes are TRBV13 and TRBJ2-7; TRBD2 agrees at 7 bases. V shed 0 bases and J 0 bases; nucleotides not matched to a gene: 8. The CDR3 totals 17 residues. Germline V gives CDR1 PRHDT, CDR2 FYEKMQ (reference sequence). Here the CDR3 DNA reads TGTGCCAGCAGCTTAGGCCCGGGGCGGGGGTTCTCCTACGAGCAGTACTTC. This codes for CASSLGPGRGFSYEQYF.

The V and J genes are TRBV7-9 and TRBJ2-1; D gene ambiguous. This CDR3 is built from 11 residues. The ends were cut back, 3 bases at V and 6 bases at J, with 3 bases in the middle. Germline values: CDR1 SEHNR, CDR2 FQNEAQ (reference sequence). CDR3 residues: CASSFRNEQFF. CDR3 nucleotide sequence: TGTGCCAGCAGCTTCCGCAATGAGCAGTTCTTC.

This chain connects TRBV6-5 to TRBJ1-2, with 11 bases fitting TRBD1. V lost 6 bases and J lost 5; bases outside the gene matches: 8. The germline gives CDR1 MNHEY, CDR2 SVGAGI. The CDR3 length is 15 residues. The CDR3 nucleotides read TGTGCCAGCAGCAGCGGGACAGGGGGGTATTATGGCTACACCTTC. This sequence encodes CASSSGTGGYYGYTF.

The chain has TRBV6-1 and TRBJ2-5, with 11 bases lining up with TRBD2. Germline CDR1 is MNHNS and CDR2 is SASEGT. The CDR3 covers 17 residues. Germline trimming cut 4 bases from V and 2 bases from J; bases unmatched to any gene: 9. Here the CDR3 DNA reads TGTGCCAGCAGTGGCCTAGCGGGGGGCCTTTCACAAGAGACCCAGTACTTC. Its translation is CASSGLAGGLSQETQYF.

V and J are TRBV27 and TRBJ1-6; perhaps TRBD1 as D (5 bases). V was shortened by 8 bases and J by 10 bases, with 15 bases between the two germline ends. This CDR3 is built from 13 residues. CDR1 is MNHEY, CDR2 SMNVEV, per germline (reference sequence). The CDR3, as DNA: TGTGCCAGCGGAGCAGGGTTGGAATCACCCCTCCACTTT. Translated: CASGAGLESPLHF.

The CDR3 spells CASSRNPTGEQYF. CDR3 nucleotide sequence: TGTGCCAGCAGCAGAAATCCGACGGGCGAGCAGTACTTC. This rearrangement joins TRBV11-3 to TRBJ2-7; the D is unclear. The CDR3 totals 13 residues. V was trimmed by 5 bases and J by 6 bases, leaving 14 bases between them. Germline values: CDR1 SGHNT, CDR2 YENEEA. Variable domain in full (rest from reference TRBV11-3 and TRBJ2-7): EAGVVQSPRYKIIEKKQPVAFWCNPISGHNTLYWYLQNLGQGPELLIRYENEEAVDDSQLPKDRFSAERLKGVDSTLKIQPAELGDSAVYLCASSRNPTGEQYFGPGTRLTVT.

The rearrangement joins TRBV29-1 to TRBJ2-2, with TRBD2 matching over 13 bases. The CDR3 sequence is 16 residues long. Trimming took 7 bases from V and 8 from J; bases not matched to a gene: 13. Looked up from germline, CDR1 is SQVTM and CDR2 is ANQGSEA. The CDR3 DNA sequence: TGCAGCGCGAAACGAACCGGGACTAGCGGGGCAGGGGAGCTGTTTTTT. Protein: CSAKRTGTSGAGELFF.

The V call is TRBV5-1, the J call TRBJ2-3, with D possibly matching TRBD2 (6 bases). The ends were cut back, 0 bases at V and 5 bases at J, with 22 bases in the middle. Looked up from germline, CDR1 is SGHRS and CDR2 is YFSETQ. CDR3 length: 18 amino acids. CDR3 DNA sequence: TGCGCCAGCAGCTTGGCCCGGGACTCCTCCCGCATGGTAGATACGCAGTATTTT. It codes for CASSLARDSSRMVDTQYF.

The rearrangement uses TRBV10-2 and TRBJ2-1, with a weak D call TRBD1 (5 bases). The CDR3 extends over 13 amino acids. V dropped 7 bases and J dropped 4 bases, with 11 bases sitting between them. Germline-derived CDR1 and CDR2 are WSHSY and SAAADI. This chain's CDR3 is CASKVRGYNEQFF. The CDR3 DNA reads TGCGCCAGCAAAGTAAGGGGTTACAATGAGCAGTTCTTC.

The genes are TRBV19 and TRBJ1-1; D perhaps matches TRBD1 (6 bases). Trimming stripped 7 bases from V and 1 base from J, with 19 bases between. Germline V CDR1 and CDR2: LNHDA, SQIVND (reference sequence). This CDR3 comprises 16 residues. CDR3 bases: TGTGCCAGTAATCCAGAGACAGGCCGAAGGAACACTGAAGCTTTCTTT. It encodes CASNPETGRRNTEAFF.

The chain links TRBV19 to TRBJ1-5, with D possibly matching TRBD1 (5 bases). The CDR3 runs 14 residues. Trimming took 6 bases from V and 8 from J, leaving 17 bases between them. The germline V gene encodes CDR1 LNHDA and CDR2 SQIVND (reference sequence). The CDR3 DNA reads TGTGCCAGTAGGAGAGCGACAGCCTGGGAGCCCCAGCATTTT. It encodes CASRRATAWEPQHF.

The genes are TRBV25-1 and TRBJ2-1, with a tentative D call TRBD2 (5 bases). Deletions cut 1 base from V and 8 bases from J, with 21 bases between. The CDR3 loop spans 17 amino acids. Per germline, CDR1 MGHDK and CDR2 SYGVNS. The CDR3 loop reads CASSEFLPLNAGDEQFF. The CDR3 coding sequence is TGTGCCAGCAGTGAATTCCTCCCCCTTAACGCGGGCGATGAGCAGTTCTTC.

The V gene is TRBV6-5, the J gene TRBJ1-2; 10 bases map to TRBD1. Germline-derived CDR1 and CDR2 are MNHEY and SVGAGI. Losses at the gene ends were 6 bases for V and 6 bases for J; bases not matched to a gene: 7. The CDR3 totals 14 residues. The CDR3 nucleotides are TGTGCCAGCAGCCAGACAGGGGGCATGGATGGCTACACCTTC. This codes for CASSQTGGMDGYTF.

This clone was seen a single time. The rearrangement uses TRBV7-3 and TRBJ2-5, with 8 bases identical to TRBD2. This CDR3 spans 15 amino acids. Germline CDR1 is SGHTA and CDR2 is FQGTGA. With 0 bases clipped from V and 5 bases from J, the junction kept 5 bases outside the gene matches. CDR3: CASSLTSGSWETQYF. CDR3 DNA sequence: TGTGCCAGCAGCTTAACGAGCGGGAGTTGGGAGACCCAGTACTTC.

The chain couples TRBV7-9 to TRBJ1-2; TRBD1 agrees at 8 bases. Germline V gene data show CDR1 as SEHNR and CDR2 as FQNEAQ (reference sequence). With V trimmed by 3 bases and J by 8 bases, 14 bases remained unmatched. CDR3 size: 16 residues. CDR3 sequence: CASSFLRQGLFRGYTF. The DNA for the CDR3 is TGTGCCAGCAGCTTTCTAAGACAGGGGCTATTCCGGGGCTACACCTTC. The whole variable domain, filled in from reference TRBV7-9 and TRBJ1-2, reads DTGVSQNPRHKITKRGQNVTFRCDPISEHNRLYWYRQTLGQGPEFLTYFQNEAQLEKSRLLSDRFSAERPKGSFSTLEIQRTEQGDSAMYLCASSFLRQGLFRGYTFGSGTRLTVV.

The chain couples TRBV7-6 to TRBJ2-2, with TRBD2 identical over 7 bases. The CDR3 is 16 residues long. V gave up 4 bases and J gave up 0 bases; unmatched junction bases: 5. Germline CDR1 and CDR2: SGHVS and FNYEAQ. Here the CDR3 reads CASSSSGTTNTGELFF. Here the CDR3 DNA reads TGTGCCAGCAGCTCATCCGGGACTACGAACACCGGGGAGCTGTTTTTT.

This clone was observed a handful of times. CDR3 in DNA: TGTGCCAGCAGCCCGACAAACACCGGAACGGGGGGGCGGGTCACCGGGGAGCTGTTTTTT. Protein: CASSPTNTGTGGRVTGELFF. The V and J genes are TRBV9 and TRBJ2-2, with 8 nucleotides matching TRBD2. The germline CDR1 and CDR2 sequences are SGDLS and YYNGEE. The CDR3 is 20 residues long. V was clipped by 4 bases and J by 4 bases; unmatched bases: 21.

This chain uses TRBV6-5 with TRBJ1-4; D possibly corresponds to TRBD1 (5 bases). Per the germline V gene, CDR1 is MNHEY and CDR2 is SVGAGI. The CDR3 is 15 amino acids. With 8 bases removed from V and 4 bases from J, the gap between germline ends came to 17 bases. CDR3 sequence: CASRGWTERNEKLFF. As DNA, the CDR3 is TGTGCCAGCCGGGGGTGGACGGAACGTAATGAAAAACTGTTTTTT.

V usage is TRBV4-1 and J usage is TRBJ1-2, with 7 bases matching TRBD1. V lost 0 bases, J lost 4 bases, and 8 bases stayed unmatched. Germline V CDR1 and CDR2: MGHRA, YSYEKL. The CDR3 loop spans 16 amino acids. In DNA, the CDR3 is TGCGCCAGCAGCCAAGATATGGGGAGACAGGGCTATGGCTACACCTTC. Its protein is CASSQDMGRQGYGYTF.

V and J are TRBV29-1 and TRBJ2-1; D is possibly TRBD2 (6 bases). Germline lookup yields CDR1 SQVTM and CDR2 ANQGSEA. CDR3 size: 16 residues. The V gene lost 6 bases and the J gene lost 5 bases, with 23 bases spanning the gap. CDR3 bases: TGCAGCGTCGCTGGGGGGTTGGTAGCGGATAACAATGAGCAGTTCTTC. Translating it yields CSVAGGLVADNNEQFF.

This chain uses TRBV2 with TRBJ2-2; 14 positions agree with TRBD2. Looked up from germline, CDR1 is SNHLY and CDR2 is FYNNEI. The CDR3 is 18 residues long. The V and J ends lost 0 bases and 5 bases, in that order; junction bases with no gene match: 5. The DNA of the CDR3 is TGTGCCAGCAGTGAAGCGCTTAGACTAGCGGGAGGGACCGGGGAGCTGTTTTTT. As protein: CASSEALRLAGGTGELFF.

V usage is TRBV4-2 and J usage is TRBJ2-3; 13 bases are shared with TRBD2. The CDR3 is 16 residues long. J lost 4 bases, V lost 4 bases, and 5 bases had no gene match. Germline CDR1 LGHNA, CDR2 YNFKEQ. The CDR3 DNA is TGTGCCAGCAGCCCAGGGACTAGCGGGATTCCAGATACGCAGTATTTT. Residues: CASSPGTSGIPDTQYF.